One sample yielded the 30 T cell receptor beta chains listed below, sequenced in a study of T cell repertoires in cytomegalovirus infection (dated by TCRdb to the late 2010s). Sequencing instrument: Illumina HiSeq 1500. The raw public reads went through TCRdb reprocessing: fastp at Q25, MiXCR clone calling, in-frame beta chains kept. Every entry covers one CDR3 protein and lists the most common genes and DNA from its rows. The sample yields roughly 600,000 distinct CDR3 sequences; around 24% were counted once. The ten largest clones represent approximately 8.2% of the sample. The specimen was CD8+ T cells from PBMCs. The receptors derive from a human donor in good health (CMV status not recorded). Some clones in this sample may be carry-over from other donors' samples.

In its sample, this clonotype was seen many times. The genes are TRBV7-2 and TRBJ2-3; the D is unclear. The length of the CDR3 is 14 residues. Germline V gene lookup returns CDR1 SGHTA and CDR2 FQGNSA. V lost 6 bases and J lost 2, with 12 bases in between. Written as DNA, the CDR3 is TGTGCCAGCAGTCCCTCCATGGCCACAGATACGCAGTATTTT. This gives the protein CASSPSMATDTQYF.

J is TRBJ2-5 and V is TRBV27, with 7 bases matching TRBD1. Germline CDR1 reads MNHEY; CDR2 reads SMNVEV (reference sequence). V lost 8 bases to trimming and J lost 2 bases; unmatched junction nucleotides: 8. This CDR3 contains 14 residues. CDR3 sequence (DNA): TGTGCCAGCCGACCGACAGGGCGTCAAGAGACCCAGTACTTC. It translates to CASRPTGRQETQYF.

This clonotype has a handful of counts. The V and J genes are TRBV6-2 or TRBV6-3 and TRBJ2-3; TRBD2 aligns across 8 bases. Germline-derived CDR1 and CDR2 are MNHEY and SVGEGT. V lost 6 bases and J lost 2; bases outside the gene matches: 10. The CDR3 spans 16 residues. The CDR3 DNA is TGTGCCAGCAGCCCCGAGGGAGCGGGAGCCACAGATACGCAGTATTTT. Amino acid sequence: CASSPEGAGATDTQYF.

This CDR3 is CASSIRGFTDTQYF. As DNA, the CDR3 is TGTGCCAGCAGTATCAGGGGTTTTACAGATACGCAGTATTTT. V and J are TRBV12-3 or TRBV12-4 and TRBJ2-3; D may be TRBD1 (6 bases). CDR3 length equals 14 residues. Trimming cost V 5 bases and J 3 bases, with 12 bases left between them.

To note about this clonotype: Mismatch with germline at one junction end may stem from a read error. This chain uses TRBV29-1 with TRBJ2-1, with a possible D match to TRBD2 (5 bases). Germline values: CDR1 SQVTM, CDR2 ANQGSEA. There are 16 residues in the CDR3. The DNA of the CDR3 is TGCAGCGTTGAATCTCCGCGAAGCGGAGATTACAGTGAGCAGTTCTTC. Its translation: CSVESPRSGDYSEQFF.

This clonotype occurred many times. In DNA form, the CDR3 reads TGTGCCAGCAGCCCAGAAGCCGCTAGCGGGGGTTACAATGAGCAGTTCTTC. Translation gives CASSPEAASGGYNEQFF. The chain has TRBV7-3 and TRBJ2-1, with 10 bases fitting TRBD2. This CDR3 comprises 17 residues. Germline lookup yields CDR1 SGHTA and CDR2 FQGTGA. With V trimmed by 5 bases and J by 4 bases, 11 bases remained unmatched.

The rearrangement links TRBV29-1 to TRBJ2-3; D possibly matches TRBD1 or TRBD2 (5 bases each). The CDR3 length is 8 residues. V was pared by 7 bases and J by 13 bases, with 9 bases between. The germline V gene encodes CDR1 SQVTM and CDR2 ANQGSEA. The CDR3 DNA reads TGCAGCGCAGGGACCAAGTATTTT. Its translation: CSAGTKYF.

Many counts were recorded for this clonotype. The chain links TRBV4-2 to TRBJ1-1, with 8 bases identical to TRBD1. V trimming: 5 bases; J trimming: 5 bases; junction bases outside the gene matches: 13. Germline-derived CDR1 and CDR2 are LGHNA and YNFKEQ. The CDR3 has 16 amino acids. The CDR3 sequence: CASSGQGAESGTEAFF. CDR3 nucleotide sequence: TGTGCCAGCAGCGGGCAGGGGGCCGAATCGGGGACTGAAGCTTTCTTT.

This rearrangement joins TRBV2 to TRBJ1-4; D gene ambiguous. V shed 1 base and J shed 7 bases, with 10 bases lying between them. This CDR3 region has 14 residues. In germline, CDR1 is SNHLY, CDR2 FYNNEI. In DNA form, the CDR3 reads TGTGCCAGCAGTGAAGAGAAGGACGGTGAAAAACTGTTTTTT. It encodes CASSEEKDGEKLFF.

This clonotype was seen repeatedly, ten times or more. The rearrangement links TRBV13 to TRBJ2-1; 11 nucleotides align to TRBD2. Trimming cost V 3 bases and J 8 bases; bases outside gene matches: 3. Germline V gene lookup returns CDR1 PRHDT and CDR2 FYEKMQ (reference sequence). This CDR3 has 14 residues. CDR3 DNA: TGTGCCAGCAGCTTGAATAGCGGGGGGGATGAGCAGTTCTTC. This encodes CASSLNSGGDEQFF.

This chain joins TRBV5-1 and TRBJ1-2, with D unresolved. CDR3 length equals 12 residues. Germline-derived CDR1 and CDR2 are SGHRS and YFSETQ. V dropped 4 bases and J dropped 6 bases, with 10 bases sitting between them. The CDR3 here is CASSRYSDGYTF. CDR3 DNA sequence: TGCGCCAGCAGCCGCTACAGTGATGGCTACACCTTC.

This rearrangement joins TRBV9 to TRBJ1-2, with D unclear. The V end lost 4 bases, the J end lost 4 bases, and 14 bases lay between the germline ends. Looked up from germline, CDR1 is SGDLS and CDR2 is YYNGEE. The CDR3 is 14 residues long. Here the CDR3 DNA reads TGTGCCAGCAGCCCGGACGGCAGCCGCTATGGCTACACCTTC. Protein product: CASSPDGSRYGYTF.

The chain's CDR3 is CVTMDRRDNEQFF. For the CDR3, the DNA is TGTGTCACTATGGACAGGAGGGACAATGAGCAGTTCTTC. The rearrangement links TRBV24-1 to TRBJ2-1, with D perhaps matching TRBD1 (7 bases). The CDR3 has 13 amino acids. Germline V lookup: CDR1 KGHDR, CDR2 SFDVKD.

The rearrangement joins TRBV9 to TRBJ2-5; 13 bases agree with TRBD2. The CDR3 consists of 15 residues. Trimming at V came to 3 bases and at J to 4 bases, leaving 3 bases not matched to a gene. Germline values: CDR1 SGDLS, CDR2 YYNGEE. The CDR3 loop reads CASSGGLAGLETQYF. For the CDR3, the DNA is TGTGCCAGCAGCGGGGGACTAGCGGGGTTAGAGACCCAGTACTTC.

Concerning this clonotype itself: One end of the junction does not line up with germline, which may come from a read error. The rearrangement uses TRBV29-1 and TRBJ2-5, with D perhaps TRBD1 (6 bases). The CDR3 totals 13 residues. Germline CDR1 and CDR2: SQVTM and ANQGSEA. CDR3 region: CSVEGGTKETQYF. The DNA of the CDR3 is TGCAGCGTAGAAGGGGGTACTAAAGAGACCCAGTACTTC. Looking up the rest from reference TRBV29-1 and TRBJ2-5 gives the full variable domain: SAVISQKPSRDICQRGTSLTIQCQVDSQVTMMFWYRQQPGQSLTLIATANQGSEATYESGFVIDKFPISRPNLTFSTLTVSNMSPEDSSIYLCSVEGGTKETQYFGPGTRLLVL.

The V gene is TRBV3-1, the J gene TRBJ2-2, with unresolved D. The germline V and J ends were trimmed by 3 bases and 3 bases, with 11 bases remaining between them. The CDR3 runs 15 residues. Germline loops: CDR1 LGHDT, CDR2 YNNKEL (reference sequence). CDR3 in DNA: TGTGCCAGCAGCCACAGGTCTAAGTACACCGGGGAGCTGTTTTTT. Translated, it gives CASSHRSKYTGELFF.

This clonotype was seen a few times. The chain links TRBV19 to TRBJ1-2; a possible D gene is TRBD1 (5 bases). Germline CDR1 LNHDA, CDR2 SQIVND (reference sequence). V was shortened by 10 bases and J by 5 bases, with 11 bases between the two germline ends. The CDR3 is 11 amino acids. This CDR3 is CAIHGGYGYTF. CDR3 DNA: TGTGCCATTCACGGGGGTTATGGCTACACCTTC.

The genes are TRBV12-3 or TRBV12-4 and TRBJ2-7, with D perhaps TRBD1 (6 bases). V was trimmed by 6 bases and J by 1 base, leaving 7 bases between them. The CDR3 runs 12 residues. The CDR3 bases are TGTGCCAGCAGGGGACAATCCTACGAGCAGTACTTC. It codes for CASRGQSYEQYF.

This clonotype came up many times. The chain uses TRBV6-6 and TRBJ2-7; TRBD1 matches 8 bases. CDR3 length equals 15 residues. V shed 4 bases and J 5 bases; nucleotides not matched to a gene: 10. Germline values: CDR1 MNHNY, CDR2 SVGAGI (reference sequence). Here the CDR3 reads CASSSWTGSFDEQYF. The CDR3 nucleotides are TGTGCCAGCAGTTCTTGGACAGGGAGTTTCGACGAGCAGTACTTC.

This clonotype was recorded at least ten times. This CDR3 is CASSLRDTSLSPLHF. The CDR3 DNA sequence: TGTGCCAGCAGCCTCCGGGACACTTCGCTTTCACCCCTCCACTTT. The chain has TRBV7-2 and TRBJ1-6, with D tentatively TRBD1 (6 bases). The CDR3 totals 15 residues. V lost 5 bases and J 9 bases, leaving 17 bases between the germline ends. Germline CDR1 is SGHTA and CDR2 is FQGNSA.

This clonotype has at least ten counts. The rearrangement links TRBV6-5 to TRBJ2-3; D unresolved. Germline V gene data show CDR1 as MNHEY and CDR2 as SVGAGI. The CDR3 is 13 residues long. The V end lost 0 bases, the J end lost 1 base, and 2 bases lay between the germline ends. The CDR3 nucleotides read TGTGCCAGCAGTTACTCCGGCACAGATACGCAGTATTTT. This sequence encodes CASSYSGTDTQYF.

This clonotype showed up just a few times. This chain connects TRBV5-4 to TRBJ1-2; D might be TRBD1 (6 bases). Deletions cut 2 bases from V and 5 bases from J, with 13 bases between. The CDR3 loop spans 14 amino acids. CDR1 SGHNT and CDR2 YYREEE come from the germline V gene (reference sequence). CDR3 nucleotide sequence: TGTGCCAGCAGCTTCCCTCAAGGGGGATATGGCTACACCTTC. Translated: CASSFPQGGYGYTF.

This chain links TRBV20-1 with TRBJ1-2; D gene unclear. V gave up 0 bases and J gave up 7 bases, with 12 bases separating them. Per germline, CDR1 DFQATT and CDR2 SNEGSKA (reference sequence). This CDR3 has 13 amino acids. DNA for the CDR3: TGCAGTGCTAGAGATCTAGACCGCCCTGGCTACACCTTC. It codes for CSARDLDRPGYTF.

The chain carries TRBV6-5 and TRBJ2-2; tentative D call: TRBD2 (6 bases). Trimming took off 2 bases at V and 4 bases at J, with 11 bases between the two ends. Germline V CDR1 and CDR2: MNHEY, SVGAGI. The CDR3 is 15 residues long. As DNA, the CDR3 is TGTGCCAGCAGTTACGGCGGGGCGGGCACCGGGGAGCTGTTTTTT. Its protein product is CASSYGGAGTGELFF.

This clonotype was seen many times. This chain joins TRBV28 and TRBJ2-5, with D perhaps matching TRBD1 (6 bases). Germline V gene lookup returns CDR1 MDHEN and CDR2 SYDVKM. V was pared by 1 base and J by 0 bases, with 9 bases between. This CDR3 has 15 residues. CDR3 residues: CASSLSQGNQETQYF. CDR3 DNA: TGTGCCAGCAGTTTATCCCAGGGGAACCAAGAGACCCAGTACTTC. Supplemented by reference TRBV28 and TRBJ2-5, the full variable domain reads DVKVTQSSRYLVKRTGEKVFLECVQDMDHENMFWYRQDPGLGLRLIYFSYDVKMKEKGDIPEGYSVSREKKERFSLILESASTNQTSMYLCASSLSQGNQETQYFGPGTRLLVL.

This clonotype was found once. The CDR3 here is CASSQEGRLADLTDTQYF. As DNA, the CDR3 is TGTGCCAGCAGCCAAGAAGGACGGCTAGCGGATCTCACAGATACGCAGTATTTT. The chain couples TRBV4-2 to TRBJ2-3; 7 nucleotides agree with TRBD2. V lost 0 bases to trimming and J lost 2 bases; unmatched junction nucleotides: 11. Germline lookup yields CDR1 LGHNA and CDR2 YNFKEQ. This CDR3 is built from 18 residues.

In this sample, this clonotype turned up many times. The genes are TRBV7-8 and TRBJ2-5; D might be TRBD1 (7 bases). CDR1 and CDR2 (germline): SGHVS, FQNEAQ. The CDR3 runs 18 residues. Trimming took off 2 bases at V and 3 bases at J, with 22 bases between the two ends. The CDR3 DNA reads as TGTGCCAGCAGCTTAAGCGCGGGACAGTGGACTTTGGAAGAGACCCAGTACTTC. Residues: CASSLSAGQWTLEETQYF.

For this clonotype: This CDR3 is missing its conserved last phenylalanine or tryptophan, likely due to a read error. The rearrangement uses TRBV7-2 and TRBJ2-5; possible D gene TRBD2, 6 bases. CDR1 and CDR2 from the germline V gene are SGHTA and FQGNSA. Trimming took off 2 bases at V and 8 bases at J, with 15 bases between the two ends. The CDR3 spans 14 residues. The CDR3 sequence: CASSLFREDPTQYI. The CDR3 nucleotides read TGTGCCAGCAGCTTATTCAGGGAGGATCCTACCCAGTACATC.

Points on this clonotype: One end of the junction is discordant with germline, which a read error may explain. The rearrangement joins TRBV12-3 or TRBV12-4 to TRBJ1-2; D might be TRBD1 (6 bases). The CDR3 extends over 11 amino acids. CDR3 in amino acids: CASSLIRDIAF. The DNA of the CDR3 is TGTGCCAGCAGTTTGATCCGGGACATCGCCTTC.

The gene calls are TRBV14 and TRBJ2-1, with D possibly matching TRBD1 (6 bases). Germline CDR1 SGHDN, CDR2 FVKESK. Deletions cut 8 bases from V and 8 bases from J, with 13 bases between. The CDR3 has 12 amino acids. The CDR3 spells CASGGHPDEQFF. CDR3 sequence (DNA): TGTGCCAGCGGGGGCCACCCCGATGAGCAGTTCTTC. The whole variable domain, remainder taken from reference TRBV14 and TRBJ2-1, is EAGVTQFPSHSVIEKGQTVTLRCDPISGHDNLYWYRRVMGKEIKFLLHFVKESKQDESGMPNNRFLAERTGGTYSTLKVQPAELEDSGVYFCASGGHPDEQFFGPGTRLTVL.